Sequencing of this T cell receptor beta chain was carried out in a study of blood T cell repertoires in COVID-19. Germline CDR1 SGHVS, CDR2 FNYEAQ. This CDR3 is built from 16 residues. Deletions cut 0 bases from V and 3 bases from J, with 14 bases between. Sequencing was performed with immunoSEQ multiplex PCR; in TCRdb, only in-frame clones are kept and a portion is missing. The sample records approximately 160,000 clones, about 88% being singletons. The sequencing sample was made of peripheral blood. The sequence came from a man aged 55 to 70 with COVID-19, enrolled during active disease. V is TRBV7-6 and J is TRBJ1-1; D is possibly TRBD1 (6 bases). The CDR3 DNA sequence: TGTGCCAGCAGCTTAGCAGGGGGAACCGGGGACACTGAAGCTTTCTTT. Translated: CASSLAGGTGDTEAFF. The full variable domain, completed using reference TRBV7-6 and TRBJ1-1, is GAGVSQSPRYKVTKRGQDVALRCDPISGHVSLYWYRQALGQGPEFLTYFNYEAQQDKSGLPNDRFSAERPEGSISTLTIQRTEQRDSAMYRCASSLAGGTGDTEAFFGQGTRLTVV.